The sequence of this TCR beta chain was determined in a study of blood T cell repertoires in COVID-19. Study-wide background: The United States, Italy and Spain provided the acute and convalescent COVID-19 samples. Sample material is recorded as cDNA or gDNA derived from T cells, B-cell-depleted T cells, or PBMCs.

Original processing methods: Nucleated cell counts were estimated from reference gene primer amplification. Method: immunoSEQ multiplex PCR; TCRdb's copy keeps in-frame clones and lacks some. V and J calls and clone size come straight from that table; D and trimming were deduced from the DNA. This table holds more than 85,000 clones, about 72% found once. CDR3 length: 14 residues. Trimming took 8 bases from V and 3 from J, leaving 14 bases between them. Germline-derived CDR1 and CDR2 are SNHLY and FYNNEI. This chain connects TRBV2 to TRBJ1-5; possible D gene TRBD1, 6 bases. This clonotype originated in a woman in her sixties or seventies with acute or convalescent COVID-19. Sequenced input: peripheral blood. The CDR3 coding sequence is TGTGCCAGCCAGGGGTCGGGGTTCAATCAGCCCCAGCATTTT. Translating gives CASQGSGFNQPQHF. The full variable domain, in which reference TRBV2 and TRBJ1-5 provide the parts outside the CDR3, is EPEVTQTPSHQVTQMGQEVILRCVPISNHLYFYWYRQILGQKVEFLVSFYNNEISEKSEIFDDQFSVERPDGSNFTLKIRSTKLEDSAMYFCASQGSGFNQPQHFGDGTRLSIL.